This entry lists 16 T cell receptor beta chains sequenced from one sample in a study of cytotoxic CD8 clonotypes in ibrutinib-treated CLL. The assay was immunoSEQ multiplex PCR, and TCRdb's table has in-frame clones only and misses some. The sample includes 90,000 to 100,000 clones, almost 80% of them seen just once. This sample comprised PBMCs, obtained after 12 months of ibrutinib treatment. The receptors derive from a human donor with chronic lymphocytic leukemia.

The rearrangement links TRBV6-5 to TRBJ2-1; 7 bases are shared with TRBD1. CDR3 size: 13 residues. The V and J ends lost 2 bases and 10 bases, in that order; junction bases with no gene match: 5. Germline CDR1 and CDR2: MNHEY and SVGAGI. CDR3 residues: CASSYRDSSEQFF. For the CDR3, the DNA is TGTGCCAGCAGTTACCGGGACAGCTCCGAGCAGTTCTTC.

The chain has TRBV5-1 and TRBJ2-1; 7 bases match TRBD1. The V segment lost 8 bases and the J segment 0 bases; nucleotides outside the gene matches: 8. Germline V CDR1 and CDR2: SGHRS, YFSETQ. This CDR3 has 15 residues. In DNA, the CDR3 is TGCGCCAGTAAGACAGGGACGAGCTCCTACAATGAGCAGTTCTTC. Translation: CASKTGTSSYNEQFF.

The chain links TRBV11-1 to TRBJ2-3; possibly TRBD2 for D (6 bases). V was trimmed by 3 bases and J by 2 bases, leaving 12 bases between them. The CDR3 has 15 residues. The germline gives CDR1 SGHAT, CDR2 FQDESV (reference sequence). CDR3 residues: CASSFGTPATDTQYF. CDR3 coding DNA: TGTGCCAGCAGCTTCGGGACTCCAGCCACAGATACGCAGTATTTT.

The chain links TRBV19 to TRBJ2-1; 9 bases align to TRBD1. The CDR3 consists of 15 residues. CDR1 and CDR2 (germline): LNHDA, SQIVND (reference sequence). J gave up 6 bases and V 7 bases, and 10 bases lay outside the gene matches. The CDR3 spells CASTNTGGAFNEQFF. The CDR3 nucleotides are TGTGCCAGTACAAACACAGGGGGCGCCTTCAATGAGCAGTTCTTC.

The genes are TRBV21-1 and TRBJ1-5; TRBD1 reflects the table's D call only, with no check against the DNA. TRBV21-1 is listed as a pseudogene. The CDR3 consists of 15 residues. CDR3 loop: CATKSGTKADQPQHF. The CDR3 nucleotides read TGTGCCACCAAATCCGGGACAAAGGCGGATCAGCCCCAGCATTTT.

The gene calls are TRBV6-5 and TRBJ1-4, with D perhaps matching TRBD1 (5 bases). This CDR3 contains 14 residues. CDR1 is MNHEY, CDR2 SVGAGI, per germline. Trimming cost V 6 bases and J 5 bases, with 13 bases left between them. The CDR3 nucleotides are TGTGCCAGCAGCCCGGGACGGCAGAATGAAAAACTGTTTTTT. Translating it yields CASSPGRQNEKLFF.

The V and J genes are TRBV5-1 and TRBJ1-2; 11 bases match TRBD1. Germline V gene lookup returns CDR1 SGHRS and CDR2 YFSETQ. The CDR3 covers 14 residues. V gave up 4 bases and J gave up 7 bases; unmatched junction bases: 6. Here the CDR3 reads CASSERTGGGGYTF. The CDR3 nucleotides are TGCGCCAGCAGCGAAAGGACAGGGGGCGGTGGCTACACCTTC.

This clone occurred once. The rearrangement links TRBV27 to TRBJ2-3; D not resolved. The CDR3 totals 15 residues. Trimming stripped 0 bases from V and 3 bases from J, with 10 bases between. Looked up from germline, CDR1 is MNHEY and CDR2 is SMNVEV (reference sequence). CDR3 nucleotide sequence: TGTGCCAGCAGTTTATCCTCCTGGGTTACAGATACGCAGTATTTT. Amino acids: CASSLSSWVTDTQYF.

This chain uses TRBV4-1 with TRBJ2-1, with TRBD2 matching 7 bases. There are 17 residues in the CDR3. The V and J ends lost 5 bases and 6 bases, in that order; junction bases with no gene match: 16. The germline V gene encodes CDR1 MGHRA and CDR2 YSYEKL. The CDR3 is CASSTRLAVSIRNEQFF. CDR3 bases: TGCGCCAGCAGCACTCGGCTAGCGGTGTCGATTCGCAATGAGCAGTTCTTC.

Only a few counts were recorded for this clone. The chain links TRBV28 to TRBJ1-2; weak D call: TRBD1 (6 bases). CDR3 length: 13 residues. With 7 bases removed from V and 6 bases from J, the gap between germline ends came to 15 bases. Germline lookup yields CDR1 MDHEN and CDR2 SYDVKM. CDR3 region: CASNPTGGHGYTF. As DNA, the CDR3 is TGTGCCAGCAACCCTACGGGGGGCCATGGCTACACCTTC.

This clone showed up just a few times. This chain links TRBV5-5 with TRBJ1-2; D gene unclear. Trimming shortened V by 1 base and J by 4 bases, and 8 bases separated the two germline ends. Germline V gene data show CDR1 as SGHKS and CDR2 as YYEKEE (reference sequence). The CDR3 is 13 amino acids. Written as DNA, the CDR3 is TGTGCCAGCAGCTTGAATCAAGGCTATGGCTACACCTTC. Its translation is CASSLNQGYGYTF.

V usage is TRBV5-4 and J usage is TRBJ2-7, with TRBD1 as a possible D gene (6 bases). Germline lookup yields CDR1 SGHNT and CDR2 YYREEE (reference sequence). Trimming took off 4 bases at V and 4 bases at J, with 15 bases between the two ends. The CDR3 is made up of 14 amino acids. The CDR3 DNA reads as TGTGCCAGCAGCCTCGTAGGGGGTCAGTACGAGCAGTACTTC. Residues: CASSLVGGQYEQYF.

The CDR3 is CASSPRTGGHNEQFF. CDR3 in DNA: TGTGCCAGCAGCCCCAGGACAGGTGGGCACAATGAGCAGTTCTTC. The chain joins TRBV13 to TRBJ2-1; TRBD1 matches at 7 bases. Looked up from germline, CDR1 is PRHDT and CDR2 is FYEKMQ (reference sequence). This CDR3 comprises 15 residues. V was pared by 5 bases and J by 5 bases, with 9 bases of the junction left unmatched.

J is TRBJ1-1 and V is TRBV19, with D perhaps matching TRBD1 (5 bases). The CDR3 length is 13 residues. CDR1 LNHDA and CDR2 SQIVND come from the germline V gene (reference sequence). Trimming took off 7 bases at V and 1 base at J, with 10 bases between the two ends. Here the CDR3 reads CASTVDRNTEAFF. In DNA, the CDR3 is TGTGCCAGTACCGTCGACAGGAACACTGAAGCTTTCTTT.

The chain uses TRBV14 and TRBJ2-5; D is undetermined. The CDR3 consists of 15 residues. Germline values: CDR1 SGHDN, CDR2 FVKESK. The V end lost 0 bases, the J end lost 9 bases, and 17 bases lay between the germline ends. DNA for the CDR3: TGTGCCAGCAGCCAAGATCAGCTGCCCTACGGTCCCCAGTACTTC. Its translation: CASSQDQLPYGPQYF. Drawing the rest from reference TRBV14 and TRBJ2-5, the complete variable domain is EAGVTQFPSHSVIEKGQTVTLRCDPISGHDNLYWYRRVMGKEIKFLLHFVKESKQDESGMPNNRFLAERTGGTYSTLKVQPAELEDSGVYFCASSQDQLPYGPQYFGPGTRLLVL.

There are a few counts of this clone. V gene TRBV19 combines with J gene TRBJ1-2; 9 bases align to TRBD1. The ends lost 4 bases at V and 4 bases at J; junction bases unmatched: 7. There are 15 residues in the CDR3. Germline lookup yields CDR1 LNHDA and CDR2 SQIVND (reference sequence). This CDR3 is CASSTSGQGPYGYTF. For the CDR3, the DNA is TGTGCCAGTAGTACATCGGGACAGGGTCCCTATGGCTACACCTTC.